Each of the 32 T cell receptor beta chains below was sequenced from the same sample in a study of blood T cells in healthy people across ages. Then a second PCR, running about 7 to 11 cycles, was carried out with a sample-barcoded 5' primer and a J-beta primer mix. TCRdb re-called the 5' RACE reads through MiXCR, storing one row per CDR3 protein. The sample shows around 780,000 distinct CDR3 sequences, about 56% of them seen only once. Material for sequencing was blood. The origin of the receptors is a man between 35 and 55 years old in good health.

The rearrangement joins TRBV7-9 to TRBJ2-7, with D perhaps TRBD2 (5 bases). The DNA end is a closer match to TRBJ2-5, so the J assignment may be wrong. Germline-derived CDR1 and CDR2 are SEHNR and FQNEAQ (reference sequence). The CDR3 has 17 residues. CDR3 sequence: CASSLAGSQYNQETQYF. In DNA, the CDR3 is TGTGCCAGCAGCTTAGCGGGGAGCCAGTATAACCAAGAGACCCAGTACTTC.

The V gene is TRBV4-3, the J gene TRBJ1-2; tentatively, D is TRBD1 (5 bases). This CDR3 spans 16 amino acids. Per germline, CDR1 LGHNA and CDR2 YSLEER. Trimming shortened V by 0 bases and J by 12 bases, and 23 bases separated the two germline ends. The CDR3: CASSQDGGAQRDGNTF. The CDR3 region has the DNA TGCGCCAGCAGCCAAGATGGTGGAGCTCAAAGGGACGGCAACACCTTC.

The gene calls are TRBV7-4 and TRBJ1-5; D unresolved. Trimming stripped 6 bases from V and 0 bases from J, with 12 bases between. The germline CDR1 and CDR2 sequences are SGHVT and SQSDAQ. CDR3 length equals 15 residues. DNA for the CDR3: TGTGCCAGCAGAATGAGGGCAGATAGCAATCAGCCCCAGCATTTT. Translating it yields CASRMRADSNQPQHF.

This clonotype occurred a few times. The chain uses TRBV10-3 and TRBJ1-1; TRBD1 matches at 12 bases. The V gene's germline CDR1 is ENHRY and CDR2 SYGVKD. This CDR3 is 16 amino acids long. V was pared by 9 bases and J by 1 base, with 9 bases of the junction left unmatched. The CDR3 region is CAIKRDRGPQNTEAFF. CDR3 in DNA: TGTGCCATTAAGCGGGACAGGGGGCCTCAGAACACTGAAGCTTTCTTT.

CDR3 coding DNA: TGTGCCAGCAGTCCCCCGGGACAGGTCACCTACGAGCAGTACTTC. Encoded protein: CASSPPGQVTYEQYF. The rearrangement links TRBV28 to TRBJ2-7; 8 nucleotides agree with TRBD1. After removal of 5 bases from V and 2 bases from J, the junction contained 8 bases not matched to a gene. Looked up from germline, CDR1 is MDHEN and CDR2 is SYDVKM. The CDR3 sequence is 15 residues long. The full variable domain, with the rest looked up from reference TRBV28 and TRBJ2-7, is DVKVTQSSRYLVKRTGEKVFLECVQDMDHENMFWYRQDPGLGLRLIYFSYDVKMKEKGDIPEGYSVSREKKERFSLILESASTNQTSMYLCASSPPGQVTYEQYFGPGTRLTVT.

In DNA form, the CDR3 reads TGTGCCAGCAGTACCGGGACAGGGGCATCGGGCGGGGAGCTGTTTTTT. This encodes CASSTGTGASGGELFF. This rearrangement joins TRBV12-3 or TRBV12-4 to TRBJ2-2, with 10 bases identical to TRBD1. The CDR3 is 16 amino acids. V lost 5 bases and J lost 7; bases outside the gene matches: 10.

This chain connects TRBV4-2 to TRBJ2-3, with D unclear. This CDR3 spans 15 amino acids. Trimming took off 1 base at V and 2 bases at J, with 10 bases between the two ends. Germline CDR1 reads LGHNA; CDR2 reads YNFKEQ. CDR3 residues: CASSQGTPDTDTQYF. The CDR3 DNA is TGTGCCAGCAGCCAAGGGACCCCCGACACAGATACGCAGTATTTT.

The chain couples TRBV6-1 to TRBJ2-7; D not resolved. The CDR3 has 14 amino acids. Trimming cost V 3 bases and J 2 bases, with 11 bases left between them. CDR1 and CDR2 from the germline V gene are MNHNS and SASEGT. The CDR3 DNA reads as TGTGCCAGCAGTGATCTCGGGTTTACCTACGAGCAGTACTTC. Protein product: CASSDLGFTYEQYF.

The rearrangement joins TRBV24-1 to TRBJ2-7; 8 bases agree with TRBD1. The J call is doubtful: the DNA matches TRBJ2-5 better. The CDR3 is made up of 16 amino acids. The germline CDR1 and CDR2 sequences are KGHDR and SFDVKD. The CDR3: CATSDPTGEAGETQYF. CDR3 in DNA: TGTGCCACCAGTGACCCGACAGGGGAGGCGGGTGAGACCCAGTACTTC.

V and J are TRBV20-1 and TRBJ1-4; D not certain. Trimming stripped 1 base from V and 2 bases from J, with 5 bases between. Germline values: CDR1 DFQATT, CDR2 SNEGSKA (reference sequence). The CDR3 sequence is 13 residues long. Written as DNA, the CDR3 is TGCAGTGCTAGAGTTTTTACTAATGAAAAACTGTTTTTT. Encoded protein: CSARVFTNEKLFF.

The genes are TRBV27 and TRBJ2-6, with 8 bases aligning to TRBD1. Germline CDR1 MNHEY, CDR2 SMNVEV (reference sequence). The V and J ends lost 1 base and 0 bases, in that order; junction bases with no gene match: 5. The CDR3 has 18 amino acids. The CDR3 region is CASSLWGQDLSGANVLTF. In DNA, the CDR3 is TGTGCCAGCAGTTTATGGGGACAGGATCTCTCTGGGGCCAACGTCCTGACTTTC. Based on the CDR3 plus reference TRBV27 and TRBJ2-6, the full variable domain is EAQVTQNPRYLITVTGKKLTVTCSQNMNHEYMSWYRQDPGLGLRQIYYSMNVEVTDKGDVPEGYKVSRKEKRNFPLILESPSPNQTSLYFCASSLWGQDLSGANVLTFGAGSRLTVL.

CDR3 DNA sequence: TGCAGTGCTAGAGATATCGGACAGGGCGATGAAAAACTGTTTTTT. Translating it yields CSARDIGQGDEKLFF. This chain links TRBV20-1 with TRBJ1-4, with 8 nucleotides matching TRBD1. V gave up 0 bases and J gave up 6 bases; unmatched junction bases: 6. The CDR3 consists of 15 residues. Germline loops: CDR1 DFQATT, CDR2 SNEGSKA (reference sequence).

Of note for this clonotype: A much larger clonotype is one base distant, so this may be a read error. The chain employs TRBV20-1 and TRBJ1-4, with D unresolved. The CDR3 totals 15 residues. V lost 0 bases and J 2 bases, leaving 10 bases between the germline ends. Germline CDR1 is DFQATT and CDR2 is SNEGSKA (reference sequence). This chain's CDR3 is CSAREAGQTNEKLFF. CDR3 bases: TGCAGTGCTAGAGAAGCTGGGCAGACTAATGAAAAACTGTTTTTT.

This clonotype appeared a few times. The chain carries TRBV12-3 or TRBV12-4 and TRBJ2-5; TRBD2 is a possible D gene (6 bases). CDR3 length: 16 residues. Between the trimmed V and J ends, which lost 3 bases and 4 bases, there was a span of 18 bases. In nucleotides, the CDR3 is TGTGCCAGCAGTTTCAAGGGAGGTGGATTCGGAGAGACCCAGTACTTC. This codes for CASSFKGGGFGETQYF.

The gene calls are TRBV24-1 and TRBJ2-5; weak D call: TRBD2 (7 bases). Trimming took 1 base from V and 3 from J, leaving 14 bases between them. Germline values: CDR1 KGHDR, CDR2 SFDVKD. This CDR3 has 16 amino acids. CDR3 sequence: CATSDFAKGGKETQYF. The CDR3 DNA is TGTGCCACCAGTGATTTTGCTAAGGGGGGGAAAGAGACCCAGTACTTC.

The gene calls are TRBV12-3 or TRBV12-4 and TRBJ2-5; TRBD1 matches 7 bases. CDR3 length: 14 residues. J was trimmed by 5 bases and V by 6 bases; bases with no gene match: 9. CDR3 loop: CASSITGDQETQYF. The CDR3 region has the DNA TGTGCCAGCAGCATTACAGGGGATCAGGAGACCCAGTACTTC.

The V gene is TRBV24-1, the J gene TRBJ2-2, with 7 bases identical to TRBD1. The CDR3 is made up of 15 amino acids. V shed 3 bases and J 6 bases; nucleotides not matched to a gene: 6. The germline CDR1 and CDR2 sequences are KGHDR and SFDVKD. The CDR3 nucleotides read TGTGCCACCAGTGATGTGGTACAGGGGCCCGGGGAGCTGTTTTTT. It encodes CATSDVVQGPGELFF.

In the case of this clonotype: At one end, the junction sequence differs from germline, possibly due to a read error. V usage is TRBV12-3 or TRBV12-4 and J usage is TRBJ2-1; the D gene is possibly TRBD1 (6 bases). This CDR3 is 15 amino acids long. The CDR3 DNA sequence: TGTGCCAGCAGCCGCGCCACTTTCCGGGACAATAAGCAGTTCTTC. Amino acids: CASSRATFRDNKQFF.

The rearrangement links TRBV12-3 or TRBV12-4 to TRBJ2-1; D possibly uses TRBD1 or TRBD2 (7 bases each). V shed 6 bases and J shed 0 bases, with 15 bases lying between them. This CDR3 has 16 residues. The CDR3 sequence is CASRGGTASSYNEQFF. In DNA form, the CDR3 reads TGTGCCAGCAGGGGGGGGACAGCCTCCTCCTACAATGAGCAGTTCTTC.

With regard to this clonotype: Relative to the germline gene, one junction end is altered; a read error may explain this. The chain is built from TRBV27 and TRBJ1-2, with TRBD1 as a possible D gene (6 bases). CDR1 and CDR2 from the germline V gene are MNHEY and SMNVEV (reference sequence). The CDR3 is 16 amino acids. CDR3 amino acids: CANSFQGKGANYGYTF. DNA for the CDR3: TGTGCCAACAGTTTCCAAGGGAAGGGGGCTAACTATGGCTACACCTTC.

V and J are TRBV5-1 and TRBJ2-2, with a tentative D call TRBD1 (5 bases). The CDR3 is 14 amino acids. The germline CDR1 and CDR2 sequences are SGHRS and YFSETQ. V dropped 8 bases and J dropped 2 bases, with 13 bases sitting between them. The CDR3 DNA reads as TGCGCCAGTAAGGAGACAGTTAACACCGGGGAGCTGTTTTTT. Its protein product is CASKETVNTGELFF. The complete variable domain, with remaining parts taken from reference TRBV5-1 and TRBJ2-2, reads KAGVTQTPRYLIKTRGQQVTLSCSPISGHRSVSWYQQTPGQGLQFLFEYFSETQRNKGNFPGRFSGRQFSNSRSEMNVSTLELGDSALYLCASKETVNTGELFFGEGSRLTVL.

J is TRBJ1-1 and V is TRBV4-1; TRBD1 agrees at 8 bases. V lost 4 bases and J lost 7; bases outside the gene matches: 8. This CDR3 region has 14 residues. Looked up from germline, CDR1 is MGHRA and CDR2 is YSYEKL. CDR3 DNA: TGCGCCAGCAGCCCCCCAATAGGGACAGGTGAAGCTTTCTTT. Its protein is CASSPPIGTGEAFF.

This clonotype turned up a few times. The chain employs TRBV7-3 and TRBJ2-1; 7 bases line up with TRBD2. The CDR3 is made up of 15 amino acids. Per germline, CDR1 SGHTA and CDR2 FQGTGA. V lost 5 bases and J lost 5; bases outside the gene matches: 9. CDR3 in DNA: TGTGCCAGCAGCCCAACGGGGGGACTACACAATGAGCAGTTCTTC. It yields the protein CASSPTGGLHNEQFF.

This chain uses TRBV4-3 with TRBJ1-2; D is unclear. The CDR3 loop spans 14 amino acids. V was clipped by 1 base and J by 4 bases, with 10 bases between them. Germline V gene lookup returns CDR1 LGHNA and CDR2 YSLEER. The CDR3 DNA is TGCGCCAGCAGCCAAGTATTGGGAGGCTATGGCTACACCTTC. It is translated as CASSQVLGGYGYTF.

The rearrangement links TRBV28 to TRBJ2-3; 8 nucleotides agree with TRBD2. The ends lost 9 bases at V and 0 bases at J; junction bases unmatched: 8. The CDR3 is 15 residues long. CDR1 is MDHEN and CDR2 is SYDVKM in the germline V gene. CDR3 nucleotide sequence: TGTGCCAGTAGGAGCGGGGGAACTAGCACAGATACGCAGTATTTT. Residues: CASRSGGTSTDTQYF.

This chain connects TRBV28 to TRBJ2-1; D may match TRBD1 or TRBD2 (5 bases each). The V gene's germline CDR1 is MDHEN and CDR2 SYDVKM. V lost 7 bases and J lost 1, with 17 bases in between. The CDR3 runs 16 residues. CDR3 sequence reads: CASIPGGSPSYNEQFF. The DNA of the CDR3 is TGTGCCAGCATCCCTGGGGGTTCCCCATCCTACAATGAGCAGTTCTTC. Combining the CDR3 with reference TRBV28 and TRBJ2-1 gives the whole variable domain DVKVTQSSRYLVKRTGEKVFLECVQDMDHENMFWYRQDPGLGLRLIYFSYDVKMKEKGDIPEGYSVSREKKERFSLILESASTNQTSMYLCASIPGGSPSYNEQFFGPGTRLTVL.

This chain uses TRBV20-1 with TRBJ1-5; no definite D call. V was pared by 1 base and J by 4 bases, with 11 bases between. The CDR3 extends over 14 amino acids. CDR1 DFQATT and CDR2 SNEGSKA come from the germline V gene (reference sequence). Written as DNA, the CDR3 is TGCAGTGCTAGAGGGGCAGCAGAAAATCAGCCCCAGCATTTT. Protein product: CSARGAAENQPQHF.

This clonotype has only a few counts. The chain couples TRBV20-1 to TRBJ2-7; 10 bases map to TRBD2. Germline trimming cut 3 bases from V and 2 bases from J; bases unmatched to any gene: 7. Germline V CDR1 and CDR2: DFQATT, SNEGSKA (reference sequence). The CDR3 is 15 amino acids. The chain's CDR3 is CSASSLAGPTYEQYF. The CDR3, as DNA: TGCAGTGCTAGCTCACTAGCGGGACCAACCTACGAGCAGTACTTC.

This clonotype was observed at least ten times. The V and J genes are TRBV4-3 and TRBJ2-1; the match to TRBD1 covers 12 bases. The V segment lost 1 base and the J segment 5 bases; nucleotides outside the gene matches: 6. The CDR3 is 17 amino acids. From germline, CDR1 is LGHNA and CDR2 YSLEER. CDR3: CASSQGHGTGGNNEQFF. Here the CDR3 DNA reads TGCGCCAGCAGCCAAGGCCACGGGACAGGGGGCAACAATGAGCAGTTCTTC.

CDR3 region: CASSLGGQGMAKNIQYF. CDR3 nucleotide sequence: TGTGCCAGCAGTTTAGGGGGACAGGGGATGGCCAAAAACATTCAGTACTTC. The chain couples TRBV12-3 or TRBV12-4 to TRBJ2-4; 10 positions agree with TRBD1. The CDR3 is made up of 17 amino acids. After removal of 1 base from V and 1 base from J, the junction contained 4 bases not matched to a gene.

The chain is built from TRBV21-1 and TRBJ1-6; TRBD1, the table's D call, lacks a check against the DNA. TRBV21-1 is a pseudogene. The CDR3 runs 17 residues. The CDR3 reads CASSKVGTGWLDSPLHF. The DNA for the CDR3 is TGTGCCAGCAGCAAAGTTGGGACAGGGTGGCTGGATTCACCCCTCCACTTT.

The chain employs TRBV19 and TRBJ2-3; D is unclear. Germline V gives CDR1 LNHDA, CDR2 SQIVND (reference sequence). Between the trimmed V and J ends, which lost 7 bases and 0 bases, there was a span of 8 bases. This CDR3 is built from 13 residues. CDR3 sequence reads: CASKDHSTDTQYF. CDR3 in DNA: TGTGCCAGTAAGGATCACAGCACAGATACGCAGTATTTT.